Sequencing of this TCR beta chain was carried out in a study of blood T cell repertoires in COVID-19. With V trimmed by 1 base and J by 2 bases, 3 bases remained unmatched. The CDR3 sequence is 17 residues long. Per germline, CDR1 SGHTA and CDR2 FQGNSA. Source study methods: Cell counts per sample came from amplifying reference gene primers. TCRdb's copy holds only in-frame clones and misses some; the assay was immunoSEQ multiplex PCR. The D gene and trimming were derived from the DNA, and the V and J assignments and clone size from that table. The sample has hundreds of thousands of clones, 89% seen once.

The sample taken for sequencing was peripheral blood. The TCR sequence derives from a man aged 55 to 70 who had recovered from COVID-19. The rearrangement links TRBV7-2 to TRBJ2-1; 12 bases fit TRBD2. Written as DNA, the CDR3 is TGTGCCAGCAGCTTAGACGCTAGCGGGAGGGCCTACAATGAGCAGTTCTTC. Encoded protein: CASSLDASGRAYNEQFF.